This TCR beta chain derives from a study of blood T cells in healthy people across ages. The overall study: Template switching caught about one barcoded beta molecule for each two T cells.

Alongside a J-beta primer mix, a sample-barcoded 5' primer served in a second PCR lasting roughly 6 to 11 cycles. Every cDNA molecule carried a tag from a template-switch adaptor bearing 12 random nucleotides. Sequencing of every sample gave 2.5 million or more CDR3-containing paired-end reads. TCRdb reprocessed the 5' RACE reads via MiXCR and lists one record per CDR3 protein. The sample consists of about 580,000 distinct CDR3 sequences, around half of them appearing once. The CDR3 extends over 14 amino acids. Trimming removed 6 bases from V and 7 bases from J; junction bases left unmatched: 13. The germline V gene has CDR1 SQVTM and CDR2 ANQGSEA.

Sequenced material: blood. The V gene is TRBV29-1, the J gene TRBJ1-1; 8 bases are a match to TRBD1. The sequence was collected from a man older than 75 in good health. In nucleotides, the CDR3 is TGCAGCGTGGGGATAGGACAGGGTCGCGGTGAAGCTTTCTTT. It specifies CSVGIGQGRGEAFF.